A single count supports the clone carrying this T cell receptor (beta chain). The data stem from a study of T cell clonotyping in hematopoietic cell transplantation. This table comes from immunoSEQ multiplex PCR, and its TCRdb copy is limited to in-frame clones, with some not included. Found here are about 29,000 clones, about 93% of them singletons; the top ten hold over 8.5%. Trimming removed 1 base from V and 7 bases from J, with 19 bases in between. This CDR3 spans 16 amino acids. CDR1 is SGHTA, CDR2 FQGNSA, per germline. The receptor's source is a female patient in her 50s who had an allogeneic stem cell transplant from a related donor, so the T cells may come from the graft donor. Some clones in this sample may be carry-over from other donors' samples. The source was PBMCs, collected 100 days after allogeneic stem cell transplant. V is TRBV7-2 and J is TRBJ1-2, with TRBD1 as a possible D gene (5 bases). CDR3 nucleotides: TGTGCCAGCAGCTTAGATCCGGGACTCACGAGCCGTGGCTACACCTTC. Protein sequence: CASSLDPGLTSRGYTF.